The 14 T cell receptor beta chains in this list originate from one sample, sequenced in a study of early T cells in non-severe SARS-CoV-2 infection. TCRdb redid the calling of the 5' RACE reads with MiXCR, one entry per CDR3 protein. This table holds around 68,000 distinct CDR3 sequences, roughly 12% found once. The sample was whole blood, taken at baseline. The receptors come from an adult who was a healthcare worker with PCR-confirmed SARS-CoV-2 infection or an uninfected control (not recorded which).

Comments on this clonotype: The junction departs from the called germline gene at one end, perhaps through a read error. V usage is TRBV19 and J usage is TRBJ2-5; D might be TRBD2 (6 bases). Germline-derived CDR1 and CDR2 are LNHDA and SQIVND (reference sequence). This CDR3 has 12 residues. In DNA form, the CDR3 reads TGTGACAGTAGCGGCAGAGGAGAGACCCAGTACTTC. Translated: CDSSGRGETQYF.

The chain's CDR3 is CASSLRGTEYEQYF. CDR3 DNA: TGTGCCAGCAGTTTAAGGGGGACAGAGTACGAGCAGTACTTC. The chain has TRBV27 and TRBJ2-7, with 7 bases fitting TRBD1. The V segment lost 2 bases and the J segment 4 bases; nucleotides outside the gene matches: 5. CDR1 is MNHEY, CDR2 SMNVEV, per germline (reference sequence). The CDR3 sequence is 14 residues long.

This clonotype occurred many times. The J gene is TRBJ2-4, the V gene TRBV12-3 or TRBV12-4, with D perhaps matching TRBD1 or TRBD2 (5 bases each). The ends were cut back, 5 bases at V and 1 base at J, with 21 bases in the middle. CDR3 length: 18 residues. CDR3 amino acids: CASSISWPGPGAKNIQYF. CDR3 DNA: TGTGCCAGCAGTATCTCGTGGCCGGGACCCGGGGCCAAAAACATTCAGTACTTC.

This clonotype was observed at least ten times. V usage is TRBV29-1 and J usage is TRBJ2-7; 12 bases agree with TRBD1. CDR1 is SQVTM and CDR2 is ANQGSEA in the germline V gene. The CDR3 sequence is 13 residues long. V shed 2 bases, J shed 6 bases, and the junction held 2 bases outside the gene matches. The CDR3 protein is CSVERDRGREQYF. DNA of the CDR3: TGCAGCGTTGAAAGGGACAGGGGGCGCGAGCAGTACTTC.

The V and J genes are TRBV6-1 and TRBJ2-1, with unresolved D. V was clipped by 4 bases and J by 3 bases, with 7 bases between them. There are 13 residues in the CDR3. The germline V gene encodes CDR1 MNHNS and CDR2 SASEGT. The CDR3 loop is CASSGTVYNEQFF. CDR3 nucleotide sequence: TGTGCCAGCAGTGGGACGGTCTACAATGAGCAGTTCTTC.

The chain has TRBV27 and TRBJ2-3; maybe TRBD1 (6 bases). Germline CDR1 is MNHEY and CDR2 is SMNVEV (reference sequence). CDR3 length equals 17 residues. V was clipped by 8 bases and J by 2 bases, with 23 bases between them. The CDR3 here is CASSPPLRGTFTDTQYF. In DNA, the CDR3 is TGTGCCAGCTCCCCCCCGCTTAGGGGGACCTTCACAGATACGCAGTATTTT.

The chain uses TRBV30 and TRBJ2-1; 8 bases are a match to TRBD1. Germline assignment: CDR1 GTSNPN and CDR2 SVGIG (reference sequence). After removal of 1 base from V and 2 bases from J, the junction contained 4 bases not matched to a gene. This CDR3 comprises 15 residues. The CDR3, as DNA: TGTGCCTGGAGTGGGACAGGGTTTCCCTACAATGAGCAGTTCTTC. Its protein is CAWSGTGFPYNEQFF.

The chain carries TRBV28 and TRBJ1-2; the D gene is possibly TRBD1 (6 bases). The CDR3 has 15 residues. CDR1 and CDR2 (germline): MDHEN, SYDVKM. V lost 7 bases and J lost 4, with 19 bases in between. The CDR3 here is CASTFRRDTLYGYTF. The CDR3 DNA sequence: TGTGCCAGCACTTTCCGCCGGGACACCCTCTATGGCTACACCTTC.

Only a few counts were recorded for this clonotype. CDR3 DNA: TGTGCCAGCTCGCTATCCGGGACGAACACTGAAGCTTTCTTT. Translated, it gives CASSLSGTNTEAFF. This chain joins TRBV18 and TRBJ1-1; weak D call: TRBD1 (5 bases). Trimming took off 6 bases at V and 1 base at J, with 12 bases between the two ends. CDR1 is KGHSH, CDR2 LQKENI, per germline. There are 14 residues in the CDR3.

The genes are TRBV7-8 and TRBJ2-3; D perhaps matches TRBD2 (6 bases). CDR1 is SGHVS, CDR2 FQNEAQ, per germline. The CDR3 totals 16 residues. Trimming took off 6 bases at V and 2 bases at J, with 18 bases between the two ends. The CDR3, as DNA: TGTGCCAGCAGTATCGCGATAGCGGTAGCCACAGATACGCAGTATTTT. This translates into CASSIAIAVATDTQYF.

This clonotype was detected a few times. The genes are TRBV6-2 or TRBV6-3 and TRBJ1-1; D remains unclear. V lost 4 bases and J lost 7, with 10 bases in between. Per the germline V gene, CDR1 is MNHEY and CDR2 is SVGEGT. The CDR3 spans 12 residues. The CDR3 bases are TGTGCCAGCAGTTCGGTAGGTGTTGAAGCTTTCTTT. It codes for CASSSVGVEAFF.

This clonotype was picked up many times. CDR3 in DNA: TGTGCCAGCAGTCCGTATTCAGCAGGGGCATACGAGCAGTACTTC. Translating it yields CASSPYSAGAYEQYF. The V gene is TRBV28, the J gene TRBJ2-7; maybe TRBD1 (6 bases). CDR1 is MDHEN and CDR2 is SYDVKM in the germline V gene. V dropped 5 bases and J dropped 4 bases, with 18 bases sitting between them. The CDR3 has 15 amino acids.

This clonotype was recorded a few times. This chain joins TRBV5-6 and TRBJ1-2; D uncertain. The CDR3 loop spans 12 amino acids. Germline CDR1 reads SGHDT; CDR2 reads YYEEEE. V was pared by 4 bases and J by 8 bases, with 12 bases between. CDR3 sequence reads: CASSIPMGGYTF. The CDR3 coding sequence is TGTGCCAGCAGCATTCCGATGGGAGGCTACACCTTC.

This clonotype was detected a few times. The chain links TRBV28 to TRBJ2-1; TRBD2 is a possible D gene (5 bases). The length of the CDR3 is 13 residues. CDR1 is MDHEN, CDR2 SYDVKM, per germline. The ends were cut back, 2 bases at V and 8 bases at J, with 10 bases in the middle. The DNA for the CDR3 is TGTGCCAGCAGTTTAAGGTTGAGGGATGAGCAGTTCTTC. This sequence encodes CASSLRLRDEQFF.